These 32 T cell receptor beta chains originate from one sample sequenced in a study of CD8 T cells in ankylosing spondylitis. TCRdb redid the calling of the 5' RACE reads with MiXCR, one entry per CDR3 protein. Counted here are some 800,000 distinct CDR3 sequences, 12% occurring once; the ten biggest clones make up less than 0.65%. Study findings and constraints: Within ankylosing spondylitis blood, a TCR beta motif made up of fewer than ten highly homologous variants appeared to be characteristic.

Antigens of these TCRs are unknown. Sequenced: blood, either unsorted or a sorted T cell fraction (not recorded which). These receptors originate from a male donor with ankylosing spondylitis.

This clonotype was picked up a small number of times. The CDR3 DNA reads as TGTGCCAGCAGCTTAGAGCAGGGTAGATTCTACGAGCAGTACTTC. Protein product: CASSLEQGRFYEQYF. V usage is TRBV7-2 and J usage is TRBJ2-7, with D possibly being TRBD1 (5 bases). V gave up 1 base and J gave up 3 bases, with 13 bases separating them. This CDR3 is 15 amino acids long. Germline V gene lookup returns CDR1 SGHTA and CDR2 FQGNSA.

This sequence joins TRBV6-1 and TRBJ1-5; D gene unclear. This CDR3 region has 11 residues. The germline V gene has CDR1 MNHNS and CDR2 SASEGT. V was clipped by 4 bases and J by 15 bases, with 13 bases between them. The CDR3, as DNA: TGTGCCAGCAGTGCCGGCCCGGTAGGGCATTTT. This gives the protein CASSAGPVGHF.

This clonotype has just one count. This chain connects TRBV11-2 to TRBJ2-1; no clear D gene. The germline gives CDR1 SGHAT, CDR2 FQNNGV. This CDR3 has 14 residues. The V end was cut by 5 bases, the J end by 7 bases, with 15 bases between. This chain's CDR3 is CASSIRVVENEQFF. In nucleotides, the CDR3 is TGTGCCAGCAGCATAAGGGTTGTCGAAAATGAGCAGTTCTTC.

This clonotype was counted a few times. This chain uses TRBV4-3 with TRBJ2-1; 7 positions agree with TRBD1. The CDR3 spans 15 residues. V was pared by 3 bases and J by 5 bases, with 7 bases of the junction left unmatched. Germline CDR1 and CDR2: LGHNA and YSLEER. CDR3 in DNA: TGCGCCAGCAGCCACTGGGACAGCCTAGACAATGAGCAGTTCTTC. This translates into CASSHWDSLDNEQFF.

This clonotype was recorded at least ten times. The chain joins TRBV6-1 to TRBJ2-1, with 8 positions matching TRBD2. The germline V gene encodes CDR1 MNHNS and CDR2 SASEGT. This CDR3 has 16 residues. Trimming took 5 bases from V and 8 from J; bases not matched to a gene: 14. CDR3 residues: CASSTFGAGEVYEQFF. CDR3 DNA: TGTGCCAGCAGTACCTTCGGAGCGGGAGAGGTCTATGAGCAGTTCTTC.

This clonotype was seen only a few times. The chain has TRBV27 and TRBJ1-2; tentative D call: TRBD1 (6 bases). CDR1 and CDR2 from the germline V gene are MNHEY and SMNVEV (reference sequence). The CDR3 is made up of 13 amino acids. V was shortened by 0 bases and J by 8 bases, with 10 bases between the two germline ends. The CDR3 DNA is TGTGCCAGCAGTTTATCGGTTCAGGGGGGCTACACCTTC. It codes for CASSLSVQGGYTF.

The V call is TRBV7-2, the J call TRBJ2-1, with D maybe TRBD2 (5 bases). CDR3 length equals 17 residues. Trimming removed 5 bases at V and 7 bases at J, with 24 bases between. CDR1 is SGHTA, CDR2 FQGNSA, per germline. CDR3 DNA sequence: TGTGCCAGCAGCCCACGTGGAGGCCTTGGGTTTTTTAATGAGCAGTTCTTC. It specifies CASSPRGGLGFFNEQFF. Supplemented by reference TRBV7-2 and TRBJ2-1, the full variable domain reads GAGVSQSPSNKVTEKGKDVELRCDPISGHTALYWYRQSLGQGLEFLIYFQGNSAPDKSGLPSDRFSAERTGGSVSTLTIQRTQQEDSAVYLCASSPRGGLGFFNEQFFGPGTRLTVL.

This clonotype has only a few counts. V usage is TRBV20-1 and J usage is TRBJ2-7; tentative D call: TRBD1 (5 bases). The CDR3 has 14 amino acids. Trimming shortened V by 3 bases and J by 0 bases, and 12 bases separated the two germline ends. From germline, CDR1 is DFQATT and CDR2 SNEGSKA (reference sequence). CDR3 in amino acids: CSASGSGNSYEQYF. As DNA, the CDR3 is TGCAGTGCTAGTGGGTCAGGGAACTCCTACGAGCAGTACTTC.

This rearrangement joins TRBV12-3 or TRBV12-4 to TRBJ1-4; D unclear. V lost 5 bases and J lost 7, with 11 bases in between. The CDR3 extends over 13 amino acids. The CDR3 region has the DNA TGTGCCAGCAGTCGAAGCCAAGGTGAAAAACTGTTTTTT. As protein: CASSRSQGEKLFF.

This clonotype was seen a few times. The CDR3 spells CASSHRADNTGELFF. CDR3 sequence (DNA): TGTGCCAGCAGCCATAGGGCCGATAACACCGGGGAGCTGTTTTTT. The rearrangement joins TRBV6-1 to TRBJ2-2; no reliable D call. In germline, CDR1 is MNHNS, CDR2 SASEGT. This CDR3 comprises 15 residues. With 6 bases removed from V and 2 bases from J, the gap between germline ends came to 13 bases.

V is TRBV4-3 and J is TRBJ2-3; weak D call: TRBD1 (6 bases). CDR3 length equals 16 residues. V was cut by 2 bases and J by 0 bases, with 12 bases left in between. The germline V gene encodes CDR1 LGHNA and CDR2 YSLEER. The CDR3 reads CASSQRMGASTDTQYF. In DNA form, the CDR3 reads TGCGCCAGCAGCCAAAGAATGGGGGCAAGCACAGATACGCAGTATTTT.

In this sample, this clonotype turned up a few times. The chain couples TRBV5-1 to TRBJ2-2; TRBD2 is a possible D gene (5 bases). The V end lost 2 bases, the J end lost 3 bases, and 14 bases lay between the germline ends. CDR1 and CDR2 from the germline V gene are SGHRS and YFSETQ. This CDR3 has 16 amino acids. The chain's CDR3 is CASSFSPRGYTGELFF. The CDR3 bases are TGCGCCAGCAGCTTTTCCCCCCGCGGGTACACCGGGGAGCTGTTTTTT.

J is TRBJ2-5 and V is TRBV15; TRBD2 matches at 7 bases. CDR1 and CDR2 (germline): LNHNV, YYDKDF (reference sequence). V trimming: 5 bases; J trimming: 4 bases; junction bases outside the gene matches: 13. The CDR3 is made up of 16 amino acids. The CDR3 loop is CATSLGRGGLSETQYF. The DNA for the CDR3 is TGTGCCACCAGCCTGGGGAGGGGAGGGTTGTCAGAGACCCAGTACTTC.

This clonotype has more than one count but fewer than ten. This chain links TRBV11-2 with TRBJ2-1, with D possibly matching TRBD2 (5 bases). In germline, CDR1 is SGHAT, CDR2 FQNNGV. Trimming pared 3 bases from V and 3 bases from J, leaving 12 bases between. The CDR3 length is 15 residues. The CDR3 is CASSLGLRVYNEQFF. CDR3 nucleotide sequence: TGTGCCAGCAGCTTGGGTCTGCGGGTCTACAATGAGCAGTTCTTC.

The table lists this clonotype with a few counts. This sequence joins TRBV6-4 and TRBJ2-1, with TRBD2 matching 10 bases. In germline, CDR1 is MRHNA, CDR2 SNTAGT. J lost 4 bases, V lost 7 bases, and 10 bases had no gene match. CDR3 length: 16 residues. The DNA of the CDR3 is TGTGCCAGCACCGGACCCGGGACTAGCGCGTACAATGAGCAGTTCTTC. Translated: CASTGPGTSAYNEQFF.

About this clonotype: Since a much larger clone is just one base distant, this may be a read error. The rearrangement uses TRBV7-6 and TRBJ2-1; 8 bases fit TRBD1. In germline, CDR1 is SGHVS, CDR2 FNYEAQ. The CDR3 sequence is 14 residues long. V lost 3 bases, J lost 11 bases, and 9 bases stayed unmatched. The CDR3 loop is CASSFTDRGHKQFF. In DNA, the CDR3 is TGTGCCAGCAGCTTTACCGACAGGGGCCATAAGCAGTTCTTC.

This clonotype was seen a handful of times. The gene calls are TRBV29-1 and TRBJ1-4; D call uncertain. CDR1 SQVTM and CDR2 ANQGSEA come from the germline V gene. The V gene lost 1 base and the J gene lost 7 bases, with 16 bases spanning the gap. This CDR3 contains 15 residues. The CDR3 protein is CSVEGGGFWVEKLFF. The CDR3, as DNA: TGCAGCGTTGAAGGGGGTGGGTTTTGGGTTGAAAAACTGTTTTTT.

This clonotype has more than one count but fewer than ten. The CDR3 sequence is CASSKEGRTGELFF. DNA for the CDR3: TGTGCCAGCAGCAAAGAGGGACGCACCGGGGAGCTGTTTTTT. The J gene is TRBJ2-2, the V gene TRBV7-2, with D possibly being TRBD1 or TRBD2 (5 bases each). The CDR3 spans 14 residues. V shed 5 bases and J shed 4 bases, with 11 bases lying between them. Germline V gene lookup returns CDR1 SGHTA and CDR2 FQGNSA.

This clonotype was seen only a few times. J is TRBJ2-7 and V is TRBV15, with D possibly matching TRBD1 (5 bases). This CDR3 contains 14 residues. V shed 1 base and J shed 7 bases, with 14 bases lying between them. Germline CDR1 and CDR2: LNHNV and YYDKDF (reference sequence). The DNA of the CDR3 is TGTGCCACCAGCAGAGGTATTAGGGGTTTGGAGCAGTACTTC. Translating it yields CATSRGIRGLEQYF.

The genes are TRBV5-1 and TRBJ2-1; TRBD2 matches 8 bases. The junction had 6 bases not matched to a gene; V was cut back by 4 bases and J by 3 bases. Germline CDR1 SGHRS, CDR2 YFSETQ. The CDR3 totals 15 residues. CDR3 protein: CASSRAGGLYNEQFF. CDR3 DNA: TGCGCCAGCAGCCGGGCGGGAGGCCTCTACAATGAGCAGTTCTTC. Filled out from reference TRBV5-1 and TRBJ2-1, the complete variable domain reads KAGVTQTPRYLIKTRGQQVTLSCSPISGHRSVSWYQQTPGQGLQFLFEYFSETQRNKGNFPGRFSGRQFSNSRSEMNVSTLELGDSALYLCASSRAGGLYNEQFFGPGTRLTVL.

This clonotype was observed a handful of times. Written as DNA, the CDR3 is TGTGCCAGCAGCGCCGGGCTAGGGATCCTCTACGAGCAGTACTTC. This gives the protein CASSAGLGILYEQYF. The V and J genes are TRBV7-8 and TRBJ2-7; D remains unclear. The V end was cut by 5 bases, the J end by 3 bases, with 17 bases between. The germline CDR1 and CDR2 sequences are SGHVS and FQNEAQ. CDR3 length: 15 residues.

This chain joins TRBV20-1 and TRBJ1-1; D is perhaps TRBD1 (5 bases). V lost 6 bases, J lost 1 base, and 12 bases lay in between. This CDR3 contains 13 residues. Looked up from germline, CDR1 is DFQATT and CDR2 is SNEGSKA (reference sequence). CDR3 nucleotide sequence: TGCAGTGCCGCTACCGACAGGAACACTGAAGCTTTCTTT. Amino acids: CSAATDRNTEAFF.

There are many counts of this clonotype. This chain's CDR3 is CASRRQNTEAFF. Here the CDR3 DNA reads TGTGCCAGCAGGAGACAGAACACTGAAGCTTTCTTT. This rearrangement joins TRBV6-5 to TRBJ1-1, with D uncertain. V lost 6 bases to trimming and J lost 1 base, with 6 bases between them. CDR1 and CDR2 from the germline V gene are MNHEY and SVGAGI. The CDR3 runs 12 residues.

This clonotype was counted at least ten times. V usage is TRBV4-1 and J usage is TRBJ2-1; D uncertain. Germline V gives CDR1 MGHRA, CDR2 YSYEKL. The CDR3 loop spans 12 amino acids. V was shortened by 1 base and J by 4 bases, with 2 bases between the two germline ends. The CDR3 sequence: CASSQAYNEQFF. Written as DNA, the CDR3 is TGCGCCAGCAGCCAAGCTTACAATGAGCAGTTCTTC.

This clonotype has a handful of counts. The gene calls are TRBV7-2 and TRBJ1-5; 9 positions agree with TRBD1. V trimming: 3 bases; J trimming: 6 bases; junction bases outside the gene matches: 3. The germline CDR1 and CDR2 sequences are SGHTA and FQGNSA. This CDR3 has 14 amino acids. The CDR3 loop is CASSFTGGRQPQHF. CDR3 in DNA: TGTGCCAGCAGCTTTACAGGGGGCCGTCAGCCCCAGCATTTT.

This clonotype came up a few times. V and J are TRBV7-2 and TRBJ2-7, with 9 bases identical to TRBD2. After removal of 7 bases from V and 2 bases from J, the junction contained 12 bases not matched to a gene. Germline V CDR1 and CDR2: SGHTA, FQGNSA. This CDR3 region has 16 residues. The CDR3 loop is CASTIVELAGAYEQYF. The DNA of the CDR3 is TGTGCCAGCACCATCGTCGAACTAGCGGGTGCCTACGAGCAGTACTTC. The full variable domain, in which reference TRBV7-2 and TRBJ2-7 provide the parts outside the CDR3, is GAGVSQSPSNKVTEKGKDVELRCDPISGHTALYWYRQSLGQGLEFLIYFQGNSAPDKSGLPSDRFSAERTGGSVSTLTIQRTQQEDSAVYLCASTIVELAGAYEQYFGPGTRLTVT.

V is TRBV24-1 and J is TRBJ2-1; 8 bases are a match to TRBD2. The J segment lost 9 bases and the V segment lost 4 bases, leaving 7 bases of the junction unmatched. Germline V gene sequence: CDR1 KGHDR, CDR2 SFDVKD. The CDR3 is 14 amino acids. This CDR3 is CATSESGTRGEQFF. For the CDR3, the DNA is TGTGCCACCAGTGAATCCGGGACTAGAGGTGAGCAGTTCTTC.

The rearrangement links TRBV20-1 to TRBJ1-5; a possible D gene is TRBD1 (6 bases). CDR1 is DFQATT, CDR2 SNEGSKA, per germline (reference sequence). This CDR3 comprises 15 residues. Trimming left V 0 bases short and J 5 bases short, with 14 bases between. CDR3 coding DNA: TGCAGTGCTAGAGATTCCGGCAGGGGAGATCAGCCCCAGCATTTT. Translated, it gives CSARDSGRGDQPQHF.

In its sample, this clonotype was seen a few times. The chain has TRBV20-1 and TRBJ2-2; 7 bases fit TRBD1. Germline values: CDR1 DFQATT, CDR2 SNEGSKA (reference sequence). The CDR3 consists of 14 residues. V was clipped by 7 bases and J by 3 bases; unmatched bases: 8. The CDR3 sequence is CSVRGTDYTGELFF. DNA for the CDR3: TGCAGTGTCCGAGGGACAGATTACACCGGGGAGCTGTTTTTT.

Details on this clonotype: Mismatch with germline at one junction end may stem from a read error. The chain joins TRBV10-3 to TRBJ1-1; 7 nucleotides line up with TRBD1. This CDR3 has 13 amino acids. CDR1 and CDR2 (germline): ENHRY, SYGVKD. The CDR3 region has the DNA TGTGCCACCAGTGGGCAAGGGGGCCCTGAAGCTTTCTTT. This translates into CATSGQGGPEAFF.

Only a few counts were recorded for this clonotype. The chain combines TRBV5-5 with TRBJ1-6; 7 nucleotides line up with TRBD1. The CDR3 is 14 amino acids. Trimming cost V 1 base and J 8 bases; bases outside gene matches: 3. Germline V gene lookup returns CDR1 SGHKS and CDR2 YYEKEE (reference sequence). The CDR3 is CASSLQGQDSPLHF. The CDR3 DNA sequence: TGTGCCAGCAGCTTGCAAGGACAGGATTCACCCCTCCACTTT.

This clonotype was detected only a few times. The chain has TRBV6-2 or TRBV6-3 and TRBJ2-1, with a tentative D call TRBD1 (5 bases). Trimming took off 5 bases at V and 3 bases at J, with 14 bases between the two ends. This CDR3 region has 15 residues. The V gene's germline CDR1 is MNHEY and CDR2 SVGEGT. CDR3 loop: CASSVTAIYYNEQFF. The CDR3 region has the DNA TGTGCCAGCAGTGTGACAGCAATTTACTACAATGAGCAGTTCTTC.